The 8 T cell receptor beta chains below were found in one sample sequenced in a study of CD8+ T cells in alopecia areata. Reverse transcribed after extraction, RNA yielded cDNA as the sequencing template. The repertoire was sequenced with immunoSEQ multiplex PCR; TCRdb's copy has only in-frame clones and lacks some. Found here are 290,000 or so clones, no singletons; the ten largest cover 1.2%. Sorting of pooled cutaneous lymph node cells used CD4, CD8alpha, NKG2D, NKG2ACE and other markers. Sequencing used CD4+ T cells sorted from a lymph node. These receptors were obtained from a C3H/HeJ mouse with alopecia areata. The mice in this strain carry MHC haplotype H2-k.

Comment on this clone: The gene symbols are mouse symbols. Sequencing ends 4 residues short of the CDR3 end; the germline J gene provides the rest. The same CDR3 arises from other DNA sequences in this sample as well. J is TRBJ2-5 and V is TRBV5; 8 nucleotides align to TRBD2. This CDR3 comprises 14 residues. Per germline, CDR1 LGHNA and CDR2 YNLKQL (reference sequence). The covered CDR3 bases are TGTGCCAGCAGCCCAGACTGGGGAAAAGAC. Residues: CASSPDWGKD. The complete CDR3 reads CASSPDWGKDTQYF.

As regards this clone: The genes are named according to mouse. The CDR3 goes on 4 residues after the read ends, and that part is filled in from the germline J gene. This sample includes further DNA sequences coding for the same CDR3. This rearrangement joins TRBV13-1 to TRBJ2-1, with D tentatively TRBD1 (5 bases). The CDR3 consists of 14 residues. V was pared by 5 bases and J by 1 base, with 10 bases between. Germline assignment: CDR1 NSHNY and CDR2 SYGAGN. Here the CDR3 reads CASSPDRNYAEQFF. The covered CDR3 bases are TGTGCCAGCAGCCCTGACAGAAACTATGCT.

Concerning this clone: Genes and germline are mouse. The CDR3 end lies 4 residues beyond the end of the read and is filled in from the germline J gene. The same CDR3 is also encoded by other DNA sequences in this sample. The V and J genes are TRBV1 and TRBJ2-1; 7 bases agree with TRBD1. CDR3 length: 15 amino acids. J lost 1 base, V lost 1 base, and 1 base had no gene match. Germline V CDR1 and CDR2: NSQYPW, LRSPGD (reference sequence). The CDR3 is CTCSAGDSNYAEQFF. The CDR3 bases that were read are TGCACCTGCAGTGCAGGGGACAGCAACTATGCT.

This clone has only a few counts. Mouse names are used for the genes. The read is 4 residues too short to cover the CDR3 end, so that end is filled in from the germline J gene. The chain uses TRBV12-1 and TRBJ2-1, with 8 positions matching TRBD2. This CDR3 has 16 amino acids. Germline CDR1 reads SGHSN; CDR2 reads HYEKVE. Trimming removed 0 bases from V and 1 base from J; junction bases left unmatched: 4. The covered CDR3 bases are TGTGCCAGCTCTCTCGCCCCTGGGGGGAACTATGCT. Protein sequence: CASSLAPGGNYA. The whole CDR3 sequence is CASSLAPGGNYAEQFF.

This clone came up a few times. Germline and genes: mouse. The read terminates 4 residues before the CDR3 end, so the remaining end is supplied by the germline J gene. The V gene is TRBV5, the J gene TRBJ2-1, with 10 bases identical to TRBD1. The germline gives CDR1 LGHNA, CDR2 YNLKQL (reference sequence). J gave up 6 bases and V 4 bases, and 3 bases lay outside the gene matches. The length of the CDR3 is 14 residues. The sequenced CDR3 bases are TGTGCCAGCAGCCCCCGGGACAGGGGTGCT. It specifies CASSPRDRGA. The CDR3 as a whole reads CASSPRDRGAEQFF.

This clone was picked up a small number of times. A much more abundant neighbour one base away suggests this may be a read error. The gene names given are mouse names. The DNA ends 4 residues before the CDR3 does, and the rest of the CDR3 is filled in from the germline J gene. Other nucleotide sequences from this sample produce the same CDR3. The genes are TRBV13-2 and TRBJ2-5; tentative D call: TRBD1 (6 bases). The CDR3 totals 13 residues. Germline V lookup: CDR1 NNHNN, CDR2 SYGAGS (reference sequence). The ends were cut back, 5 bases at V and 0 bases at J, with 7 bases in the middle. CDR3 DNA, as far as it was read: TGTGCCAGCGGGGACAGAAACCAAGAC. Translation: CASGDRNQD. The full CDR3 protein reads CASGDRNQDTQYF.

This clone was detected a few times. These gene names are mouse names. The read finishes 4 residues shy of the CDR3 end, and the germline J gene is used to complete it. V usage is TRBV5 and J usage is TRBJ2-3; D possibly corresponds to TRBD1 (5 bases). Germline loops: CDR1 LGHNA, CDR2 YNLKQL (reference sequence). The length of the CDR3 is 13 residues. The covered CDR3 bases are TGTGCCAGCAGCCAAGACCAGGGAGAA. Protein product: CASSQDQGE. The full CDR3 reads CASSQDQGETLYF.

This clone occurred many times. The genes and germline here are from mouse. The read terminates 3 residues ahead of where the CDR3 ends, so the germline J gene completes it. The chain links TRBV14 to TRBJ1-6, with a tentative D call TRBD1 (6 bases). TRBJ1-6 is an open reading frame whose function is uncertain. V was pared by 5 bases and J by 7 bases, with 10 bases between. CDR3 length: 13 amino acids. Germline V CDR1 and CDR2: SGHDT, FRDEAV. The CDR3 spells CASSLTGNSPLYF. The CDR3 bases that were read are TGTGCCAGCAGCCTCACAGGGAATTCGCCC.